The T cell receptor beta chain under discussion was sequenced for a study of cytomegalovirus exposure and HLA in healthy donors. Notes on the study in general: In vitro, three CMV-associated chains proved specific for CMV antigens. Another analysis was done later, and it associated roughly 15,000 TCR beta sequences with HLA alleles at 0.05 false discovery rate. Accurate prediction of most subjects' HLA-A and HLA-B alleles from TCR beta sequences was reported. When presence/absence was analysed, sequencing depth was taken to be roughly uniform across donors.

About this clone itself: Antigen: not known.

The study ran its PCR with 60 Vbeta and 13 Jbeta primers. Data came from immunoSEQ multiplex PCR; TCRdb stores just in-frame clones and leaves some out. Here the sample spans roughly 150,000 clones, 75% being singletons. The J segment lost 7 bases and the V segment lost 5 bases, leaving 8 bases of the junction unmatched. The CDR3 consists of 15 residues. Germline-derived CDR1 and CDR2 are SGHVS and FQNEAQ. Sequencing input: PBMCs. The receptor was derived from a man aged 18-30 years in good health and CMV-seropositive. The chain links TRBV7-8 to TRBJ1-5; TRBD1 agrees at 10 bases. The CDR3 nucleotides are TGTGCCAGCAGCCACGGGACAGGGGAAGGGCAGCCCCAGCATTTT. Its translation is CASSHGTGEGQPQHF. The whole variable domain, remainder taken from reference TRBV7-8 and TRBJ1-5, is GAGVSQSPRYKVAKRGQDVALRCDPISGHVSLFWYQQALGQGPEFLTYFQNEAQLDKSGLPSDRFFAERPEGSVSTLKIQRTQQEDSAVYLCASSHGTGEGQPQHFGDGTRLSIL.